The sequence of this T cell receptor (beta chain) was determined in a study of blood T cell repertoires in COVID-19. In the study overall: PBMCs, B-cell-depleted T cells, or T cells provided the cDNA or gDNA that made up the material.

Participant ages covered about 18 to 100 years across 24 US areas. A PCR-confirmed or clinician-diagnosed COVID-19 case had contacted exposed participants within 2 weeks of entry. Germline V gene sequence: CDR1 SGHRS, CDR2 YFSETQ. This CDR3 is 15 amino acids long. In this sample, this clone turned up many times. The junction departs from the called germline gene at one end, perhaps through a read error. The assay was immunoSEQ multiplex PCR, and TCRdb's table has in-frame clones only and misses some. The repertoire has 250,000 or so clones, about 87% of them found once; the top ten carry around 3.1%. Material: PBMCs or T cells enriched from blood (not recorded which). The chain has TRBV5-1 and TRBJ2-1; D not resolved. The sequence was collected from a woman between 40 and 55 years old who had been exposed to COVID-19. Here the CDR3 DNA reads TGTGCCAGCAGCTTGGAACAGATTTCCTACAATGAGCAGTTCTTC. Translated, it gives CASSLEQISYNEQFF.